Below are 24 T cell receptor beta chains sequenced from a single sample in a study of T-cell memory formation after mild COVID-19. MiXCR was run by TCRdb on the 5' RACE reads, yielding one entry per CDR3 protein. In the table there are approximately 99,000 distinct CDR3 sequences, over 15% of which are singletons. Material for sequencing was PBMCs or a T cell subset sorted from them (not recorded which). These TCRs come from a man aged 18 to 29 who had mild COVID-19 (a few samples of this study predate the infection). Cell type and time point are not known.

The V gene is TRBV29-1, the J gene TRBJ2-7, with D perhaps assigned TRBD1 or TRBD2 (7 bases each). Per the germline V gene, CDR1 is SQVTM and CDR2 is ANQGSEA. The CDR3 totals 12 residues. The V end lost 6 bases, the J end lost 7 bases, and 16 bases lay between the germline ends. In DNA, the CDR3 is TGCAGCGTCCAGGGGGGGCCCTGGGAGCAGTACTTC. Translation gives CSVQGGPWEQYF.

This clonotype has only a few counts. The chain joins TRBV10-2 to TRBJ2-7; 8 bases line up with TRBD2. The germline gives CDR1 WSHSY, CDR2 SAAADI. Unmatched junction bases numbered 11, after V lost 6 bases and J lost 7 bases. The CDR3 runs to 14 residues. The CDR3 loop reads CASRNPRGGREQYV. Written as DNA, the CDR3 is TGCGCCAGCAGGAATCCTCGGGGGGGCAGGGAGCAGTACGTC.

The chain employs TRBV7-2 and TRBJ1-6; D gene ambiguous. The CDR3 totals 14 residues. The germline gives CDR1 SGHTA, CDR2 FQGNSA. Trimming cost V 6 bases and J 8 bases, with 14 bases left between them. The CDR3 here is CASRPMAWDSPLHF. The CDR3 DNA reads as TGTGCCAGCAGGCCGATGGCTTGGGATTCACCCCTCCACTTT.

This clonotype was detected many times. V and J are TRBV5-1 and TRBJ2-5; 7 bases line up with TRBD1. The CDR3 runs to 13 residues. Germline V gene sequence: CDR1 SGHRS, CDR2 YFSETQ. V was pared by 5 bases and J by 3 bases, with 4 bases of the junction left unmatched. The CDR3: CASRDGTEETQYF. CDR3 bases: TGCGCCAGCAGAGACGGGACAGAAGAGACCCAGTACTTC.

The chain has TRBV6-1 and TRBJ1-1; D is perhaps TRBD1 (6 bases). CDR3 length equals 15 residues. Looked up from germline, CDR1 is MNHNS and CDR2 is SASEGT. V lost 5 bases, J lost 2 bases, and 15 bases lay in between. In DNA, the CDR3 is TGTGCCAGCAGTTCACAAAAAGGGGGAAACACTGAAGCTTTCTTT. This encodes CASSSQKGGNTEAFF.

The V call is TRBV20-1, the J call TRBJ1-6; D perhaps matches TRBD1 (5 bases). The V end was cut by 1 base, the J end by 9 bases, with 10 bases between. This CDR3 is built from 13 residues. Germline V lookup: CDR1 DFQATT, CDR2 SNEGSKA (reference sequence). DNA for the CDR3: TGCAGTGCTAGAGTCGTTAGGGGTTCACCCCTCCACTTT. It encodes CSARVVRGSPLHF.

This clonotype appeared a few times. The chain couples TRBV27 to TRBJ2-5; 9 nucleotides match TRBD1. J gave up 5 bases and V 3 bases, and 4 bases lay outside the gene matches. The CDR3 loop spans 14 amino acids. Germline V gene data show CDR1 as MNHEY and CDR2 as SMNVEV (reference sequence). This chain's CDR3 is CASSFNRGRETQYF. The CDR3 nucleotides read TGTGCCAGCAGTTTTAACAGGGGGCGCGAGACCCAGTACTTC.

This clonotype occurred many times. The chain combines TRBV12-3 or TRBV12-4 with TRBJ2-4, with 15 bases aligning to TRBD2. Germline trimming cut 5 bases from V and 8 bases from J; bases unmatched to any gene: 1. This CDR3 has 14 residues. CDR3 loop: CASSRTSGGDIQYF. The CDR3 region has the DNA TGTGCCAGCAGTCGGACTAGCGGGGGGGACATTCAGTACTTC.

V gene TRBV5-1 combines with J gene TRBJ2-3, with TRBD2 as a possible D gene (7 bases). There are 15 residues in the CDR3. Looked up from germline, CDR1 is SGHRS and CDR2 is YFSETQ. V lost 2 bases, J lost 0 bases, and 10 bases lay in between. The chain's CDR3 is CASSFRGASTDTQYF. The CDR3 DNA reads TGCGCCAGCAGCTTCCGGGGGGCAAGCACAGATACGCAGTATTTT.

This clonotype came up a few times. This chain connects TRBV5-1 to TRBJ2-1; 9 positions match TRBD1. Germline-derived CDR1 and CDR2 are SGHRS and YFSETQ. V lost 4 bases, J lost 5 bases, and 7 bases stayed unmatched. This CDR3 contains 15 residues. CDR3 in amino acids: CASSPPGQGNNEQFF. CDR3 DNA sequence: TGCGCCAGCAGCCCCCCGGGACAGGGAAACAATGAGCAGTTCTTC. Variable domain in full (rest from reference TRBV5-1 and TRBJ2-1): KAGVTQTPRYLIKTRGQQVTLSCSPISGHRSVSWYQQTPGQGLQFLFEYFSETQRNKGNFPGRFSGRQFSNSRSEMNVSTLELGDSALYLCASSPPGQGNNEQFFGPGTRLTVL.

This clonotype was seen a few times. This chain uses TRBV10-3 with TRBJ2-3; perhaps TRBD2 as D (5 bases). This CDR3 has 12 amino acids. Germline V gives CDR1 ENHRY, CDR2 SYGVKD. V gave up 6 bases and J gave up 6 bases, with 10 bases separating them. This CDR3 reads CAIRGATDTQYF. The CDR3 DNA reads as TGTGCCATCAGGGGAGCTACCGATACGCAGTATTTT.

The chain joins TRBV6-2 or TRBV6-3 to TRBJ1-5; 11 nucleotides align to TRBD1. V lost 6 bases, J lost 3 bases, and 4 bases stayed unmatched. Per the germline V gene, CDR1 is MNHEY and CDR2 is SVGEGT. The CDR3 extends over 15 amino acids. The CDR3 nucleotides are TGTGCCAGCAGGGGGGGACAGGGGGACAATCAGCCCCAGCATTTT. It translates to CASRGGQGDNQPQHF.

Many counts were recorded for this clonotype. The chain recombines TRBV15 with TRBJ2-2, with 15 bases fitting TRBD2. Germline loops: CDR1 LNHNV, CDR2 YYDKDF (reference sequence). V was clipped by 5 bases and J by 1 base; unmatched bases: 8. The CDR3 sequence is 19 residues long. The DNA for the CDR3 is TGTGCCACCAGCTCCCTGGGGACTAGCGGGGGGAAGAACACCGGGGAGCTGTTTTTT. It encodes CATSSLGTSGGKNTGELFF.

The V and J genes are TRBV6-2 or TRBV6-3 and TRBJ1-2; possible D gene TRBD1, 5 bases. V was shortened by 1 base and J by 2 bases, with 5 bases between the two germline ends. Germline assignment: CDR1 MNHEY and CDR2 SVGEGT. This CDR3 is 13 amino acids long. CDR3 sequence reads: CASSYWGNYGYTF. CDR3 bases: TGTGCCAGCAGTTACTGGGGGAACTATGGCTACACCTTC.

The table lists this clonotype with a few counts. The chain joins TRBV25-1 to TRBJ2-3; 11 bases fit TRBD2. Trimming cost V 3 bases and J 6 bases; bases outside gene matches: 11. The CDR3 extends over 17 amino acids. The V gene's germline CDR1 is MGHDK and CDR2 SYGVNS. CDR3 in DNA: TGTGCCAGCAGTGAGGAGGGGACTAGCGGAGGTGGGGATACGCAGTATTTT. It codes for CASSEEGTSGGGDTQYF. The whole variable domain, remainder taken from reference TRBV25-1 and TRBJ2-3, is EADIYQTPRYLVIGTGKKITLECSQTMGHDKMYWYQQDPGMELHLIHYSYGVNSTEKGDLSSESTVSRIRTEHFPLTLESARPSHTSQYLCASSEEGTSGGGDTQYFGPGTRLTVL.

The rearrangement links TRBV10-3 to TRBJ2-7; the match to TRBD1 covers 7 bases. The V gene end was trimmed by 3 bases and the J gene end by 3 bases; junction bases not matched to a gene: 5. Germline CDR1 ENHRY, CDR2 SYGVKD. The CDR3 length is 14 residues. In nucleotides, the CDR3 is TGTGCCATCAGTGAAGGGGCAGGGGGCTACGAGCAGTACGTC. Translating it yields CAISEGAGGYEQYV.

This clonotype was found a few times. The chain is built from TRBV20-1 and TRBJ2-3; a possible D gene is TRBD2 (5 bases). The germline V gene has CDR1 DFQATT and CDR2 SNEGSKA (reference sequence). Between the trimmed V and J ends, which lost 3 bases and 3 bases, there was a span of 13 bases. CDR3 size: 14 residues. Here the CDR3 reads CSARVSGSTDTQYF. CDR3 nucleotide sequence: TGCAGTGCTAGGGTCAGCGGTTCGACAGATACGCAGTATTTT.

The CDR3 region is CASSYDLTGEATEAFF. The CDR3 DNA follows: TGTGCCAGCAGTTACGACCTGACAGGGGAGGCCACTGAAGCTTTCTTT. The chain combines TRBV6-2 or TRBV6-3 with TRBJ1-1, with TRBD1 matching 8 bases. V was clipped by 2 bases and J by 4 bases; unmatched bases: 9. The CDR3 has 16 residues. Germline lookup yields CDR1 MNHEY and CDR2 SVGEGT.

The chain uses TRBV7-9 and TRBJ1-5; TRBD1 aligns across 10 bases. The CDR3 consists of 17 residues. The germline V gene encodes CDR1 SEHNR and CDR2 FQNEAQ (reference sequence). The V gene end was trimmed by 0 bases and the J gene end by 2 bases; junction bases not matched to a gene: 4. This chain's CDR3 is CASSLALTGGGNQPQHF. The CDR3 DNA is TGTGCCAGCAGCTTAGCTCTGACAGGGGGCGGCAATCAGCCCCAGCATTTT.

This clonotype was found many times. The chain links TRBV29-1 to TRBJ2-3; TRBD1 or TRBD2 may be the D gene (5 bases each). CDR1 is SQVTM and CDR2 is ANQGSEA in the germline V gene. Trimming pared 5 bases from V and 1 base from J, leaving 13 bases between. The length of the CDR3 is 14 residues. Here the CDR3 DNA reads TGCAGCGTTCCGCAGGGACCTCGCACAGATACGCAGTATTTT. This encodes CSVPQGPRTDTQYF.

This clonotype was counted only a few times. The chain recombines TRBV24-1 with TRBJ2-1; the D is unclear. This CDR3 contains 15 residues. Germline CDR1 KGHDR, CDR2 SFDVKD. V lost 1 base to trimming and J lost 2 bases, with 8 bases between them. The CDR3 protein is CATSDFRHPYNEQFF. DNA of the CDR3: TGTGCCACCAGTGATTTTAGACATCCCTACAATGAGCAGTTCTTC.

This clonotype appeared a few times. This CDR3 is CASSGSSYGYTF. CDR3 sequence (DNA): TGTGCCAGCAGCGGTTCCAGCTATGGCTACACCTTC. The chain uses TRBV6-1 and TRBJ1-2; D is undetermined. Germline CDR1 reads MNHNS; CDR2 reads SASEGT. CDR3 length: 12 amino acids. Trimming pared 6 bases from V and 4 bases from J, leaving 9 bases between.

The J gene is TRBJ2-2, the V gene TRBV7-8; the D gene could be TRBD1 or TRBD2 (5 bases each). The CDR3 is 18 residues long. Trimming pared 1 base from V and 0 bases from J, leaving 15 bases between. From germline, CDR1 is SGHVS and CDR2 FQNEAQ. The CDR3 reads CASSLGFGTTTNTGELFF. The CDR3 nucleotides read TGTGCCAGCAGCTTAGGGTTTGGGACCACTACGAACACCGGGGAGCTGTTTTTT.

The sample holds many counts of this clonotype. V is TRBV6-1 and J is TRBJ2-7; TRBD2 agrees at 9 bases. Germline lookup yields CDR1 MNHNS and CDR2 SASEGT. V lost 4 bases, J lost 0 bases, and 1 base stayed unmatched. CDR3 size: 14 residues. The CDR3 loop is CASSGLAASYEQYF. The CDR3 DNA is TGTGCCAGCAGTGGACTAGCGGCCTCCTACGAGCAGTACTTC.